At least ten counts were recorded for the clone carrying this T cell receptor beta chain. The antigen is not known. All patients were treatment-naive before thyroid surgery. This sample stems from a study of metastatic and nonmetastatic thyroid tumors. As for the study in general: Comparative analysis of repertoires was undertaken across blood and tumor or nodule tissue obtained from malignant and benign thyroid patients. Overall study findings and caveats: When malignant thyroid tumors were compared with benign nodules, TCR beta diversity was reportedly significantly higher in the malignant tumors. This held in both blood and tumor samples.

As originally analysed: The study took CDR3 differences across clinicopathological groups and made a distant-metastasis classifier for papillary thyroid cancer from them. TCRdb reanalyzed the PCR reads with MiXCR. What appears here as the V and J calls and clone size reflects TCRdb's work, not the paper's. The sample includes 25,000 or so clones, about 15% of them seen just once. Trimming removed 1 base from V and 0 bases from J, with 14 bases in between. The CDR3 is 17 amino acids. Germline lookup yields CDR1 LNHDA and CDR2 SQIVND (reference sequence). The genes are TRBV19 and TRBJ2-3; D remains ambiguous. Material for sequencing was blood. The clonotype originates from a male donor with papillary thyroid cancer or a benign thyroid nodule (not recorded which). Some clones in this sample may be carry-over from other donors' samples. For the CDR3, the DNA is TGTGCCAGTAGTATAGTGGGCATCTCCTTAAGCACAGATACGCAGTATTTT. Residues: CASSIVGISLSTDTQYF.